Each of the 3 T cell receptor beta chains below was sequenced from the same sample in a study of blood T cell repertoires in COVID-19. Using immunoSEQ multiplex PCR, the repertoire was profiled, and TCRdb retains in-frame clones only, with some absent. Of around 390,000 clones listed, just under 90% were seen once; the top ten hold approximately 10%. Material for sequencing was PBMCs or T cells enriched from blood (not recorded which). The receptors come from a woman aged 45-60 years who had recovered from COVID-19.

This chain joins TRBV3-1 (or the pseudogene TRBV3-2) and TRBJ1-1; D not certain. Deletions cut 4 bases from V and 2 bases from J, with 14 bases between. Germline CDR1 LGHDT, CDR2 YNNKEL (reference sequence). The CDR3 loop spans 15 amino acids. CDR3 sequence: CASSPVTNLNTEAFF. CDR3 nucleotides: TGTGCCAGCAGCCCCGTTACTAACTTAAACACTGAAGCTTTCTTT.

V gene TRBV10-3 combines with J gene TRBJ2-1; 10 bases agree with TRBD2. CDR1 is ENHRY and CDR2 is SYGVKD in the germline V gene. J gave up 6 bases and V 8 bases, and 7 bases lay outside the gene matches. This CDR3 is built from 14 residues. CDR3 region: CAIGASGGLNEQFF. The CDR3 nucleotides are TGTGCCATCGGAGCTAGCGGGGGCCTCAATGAGCAGTTCTTC.

The chain joins TRBV2 to TRBJ1-6, with D perhaps TRBD1 (5 bases). V was pared by 7 bases and J by 6 bases, with 13 bases between. CDR3 length: 14 amino acids. CDR1 is SNHLY, CDR2 FYNNEI, per germline. CDR3 residues: CASNPTAFNSPLHF. In nucleotides, the CDR3 is TGTGCCAGCAATCCGACAGCATTTAATTCACCCCTCCACTTT.